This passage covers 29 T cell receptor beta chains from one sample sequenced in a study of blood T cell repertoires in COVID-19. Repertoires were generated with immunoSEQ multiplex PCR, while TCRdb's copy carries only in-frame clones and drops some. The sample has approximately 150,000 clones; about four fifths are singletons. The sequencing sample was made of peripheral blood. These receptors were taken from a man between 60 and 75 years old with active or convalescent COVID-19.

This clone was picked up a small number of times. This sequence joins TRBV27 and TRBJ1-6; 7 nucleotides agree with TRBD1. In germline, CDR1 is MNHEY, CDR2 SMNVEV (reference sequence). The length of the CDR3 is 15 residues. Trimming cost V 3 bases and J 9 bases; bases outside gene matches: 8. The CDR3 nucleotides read TGTGCCAGCAGTTTCCGACAGGGAGAGAGTTCACCCCTCCACTTT. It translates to CASSFRQGESSPLHF.

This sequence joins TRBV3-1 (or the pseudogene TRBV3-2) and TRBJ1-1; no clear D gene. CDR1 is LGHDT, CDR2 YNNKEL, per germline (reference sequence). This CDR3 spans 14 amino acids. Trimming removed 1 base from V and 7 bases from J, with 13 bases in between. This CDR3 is CASSQVPEKNEAFF. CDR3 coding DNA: TGTGCCAGCAGCCAAGTTCCAGAAAAGAATGAAGCTTTCTTT.

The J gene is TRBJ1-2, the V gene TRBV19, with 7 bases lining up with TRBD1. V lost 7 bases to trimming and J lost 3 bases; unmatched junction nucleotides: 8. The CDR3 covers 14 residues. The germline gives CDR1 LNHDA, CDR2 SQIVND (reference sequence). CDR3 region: CASTTQTGYYGYTF. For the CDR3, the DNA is TGTGCCAGTACCACTCAGACAGGGTACTATGGCTACACCTTC.

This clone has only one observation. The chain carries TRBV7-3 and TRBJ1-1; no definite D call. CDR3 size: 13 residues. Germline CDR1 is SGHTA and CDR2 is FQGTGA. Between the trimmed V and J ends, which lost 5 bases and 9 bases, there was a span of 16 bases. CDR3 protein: CASSPSQASQAFF. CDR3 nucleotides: TGTGCCAGCAGCCCCAGCCAGGCGTCCCAAGCTTTCTTT.

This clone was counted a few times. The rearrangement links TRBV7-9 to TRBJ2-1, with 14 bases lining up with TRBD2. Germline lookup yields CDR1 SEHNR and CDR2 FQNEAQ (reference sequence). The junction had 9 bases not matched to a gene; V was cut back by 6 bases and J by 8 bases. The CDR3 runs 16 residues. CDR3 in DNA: TGTGCCAGCAGGCCCTCCGGGACTAGCGGGGGCGATGAGCAGTTCTTC. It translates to CASRPSGTSGGDEQFF.

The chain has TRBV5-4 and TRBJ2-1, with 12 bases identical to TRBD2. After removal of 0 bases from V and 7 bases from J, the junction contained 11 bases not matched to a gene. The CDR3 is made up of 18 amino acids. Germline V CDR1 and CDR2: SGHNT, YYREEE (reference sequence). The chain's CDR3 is CASSLGLAGGALGNEQFF. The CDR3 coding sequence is TGTGCCAGCAGCTTGGGGCTAGCGGGAGGGGCCTTGGGGAATGAGCAGTTCTTC.

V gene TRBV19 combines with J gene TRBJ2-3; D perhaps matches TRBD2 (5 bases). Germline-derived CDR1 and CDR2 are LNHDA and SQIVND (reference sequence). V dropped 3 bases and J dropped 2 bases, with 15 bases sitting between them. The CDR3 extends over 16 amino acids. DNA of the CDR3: TGTGCCAGTAGTATGGAGGCAGGCGGGCCCACAGATACGCAGTATTTT. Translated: CASSMEAGGPTDTQYF.

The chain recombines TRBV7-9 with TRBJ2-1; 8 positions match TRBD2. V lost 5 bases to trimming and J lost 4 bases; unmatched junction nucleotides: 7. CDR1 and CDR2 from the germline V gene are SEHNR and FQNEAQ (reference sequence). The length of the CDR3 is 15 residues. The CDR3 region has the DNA TGTGCCAGCAGCCCCGGGAGGGCCCGGTACAATGAGCAGTTCTTC. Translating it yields CASSPGRARYNEQFF.

The CDR3 sequence: CASSSQPGQGNEQYF. Written as DNA, the CDR3 is TGTGCCAGCAGTTCGCAACCGGGACAGGGTAACGAGCAGTACTTC. The chain links TRBV27 to TRBJ2-7; 9 bases are a match to TRBD1. CDR1 is MNHEY and CDR2 is SMNVEV in the germline V gene (reference sequence). The CDR3 is made up of 15 amino acids. Trimming at V came to 4 bases and at J to 5 bases, leaving 9 bases not matched to a gene.

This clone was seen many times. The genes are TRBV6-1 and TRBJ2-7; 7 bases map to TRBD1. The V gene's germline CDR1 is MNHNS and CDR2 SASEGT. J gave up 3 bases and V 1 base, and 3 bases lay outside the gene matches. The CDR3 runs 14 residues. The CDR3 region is CASSEGAGGYEQYF. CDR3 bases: TGTGCCAGCAGTGAAGGAGCAGGGGGCTACGAGCAGTACTTC.

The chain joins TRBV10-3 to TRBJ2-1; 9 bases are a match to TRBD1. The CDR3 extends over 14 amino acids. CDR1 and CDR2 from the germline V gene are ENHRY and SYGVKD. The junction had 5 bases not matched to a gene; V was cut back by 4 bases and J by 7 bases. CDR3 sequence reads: CAISVGQGGNEQFF. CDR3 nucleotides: TGTGCCATCAGTGTGGGACAGGGAGGGAATGAGCAGTTCTTC.

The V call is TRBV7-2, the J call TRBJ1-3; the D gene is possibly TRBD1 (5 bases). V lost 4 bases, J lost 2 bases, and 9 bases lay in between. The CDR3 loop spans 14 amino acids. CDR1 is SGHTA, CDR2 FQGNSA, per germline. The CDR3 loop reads CASSSGGAGNTIYF. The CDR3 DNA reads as TGTGCCAGCAGCTCAGGAGGGGCTGGAAACACCATATATTTT.

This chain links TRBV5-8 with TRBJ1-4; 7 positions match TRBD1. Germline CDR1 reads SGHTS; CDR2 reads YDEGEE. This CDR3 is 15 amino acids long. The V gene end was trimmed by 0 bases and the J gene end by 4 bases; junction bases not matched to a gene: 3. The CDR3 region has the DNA TGTGCCAGCAGCTTGGGGACAGGTCATAATGAAAAACTGTTTTTT. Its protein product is CASSLGTGHNEKLFF.

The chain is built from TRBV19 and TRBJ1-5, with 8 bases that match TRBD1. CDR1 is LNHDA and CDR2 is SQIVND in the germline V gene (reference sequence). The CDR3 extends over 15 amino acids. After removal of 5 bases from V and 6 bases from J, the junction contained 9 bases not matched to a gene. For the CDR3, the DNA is TGTGCCAGTAGTTCGGCAGGGGGCCAACGTCAGCCCCAGCATTTT. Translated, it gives CASSSAGGQRQPQHF.

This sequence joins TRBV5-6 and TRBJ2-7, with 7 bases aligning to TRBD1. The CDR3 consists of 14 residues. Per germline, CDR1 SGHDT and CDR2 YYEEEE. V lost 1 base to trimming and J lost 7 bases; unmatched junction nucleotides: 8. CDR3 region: CASSLLQGFAEQYF. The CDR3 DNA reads TGTGCCAGCAGCTTGTTACAGGGGTTCGCGGAGCAGTACTTC.

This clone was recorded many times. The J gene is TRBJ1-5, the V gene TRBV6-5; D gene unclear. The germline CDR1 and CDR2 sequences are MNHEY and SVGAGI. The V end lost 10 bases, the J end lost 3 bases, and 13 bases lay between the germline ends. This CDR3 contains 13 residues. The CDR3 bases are TGTGCCACCAAGCGGGGTCCCAATCAGCCCCAGCATTTT. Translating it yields CATKRGPNQPQHF.

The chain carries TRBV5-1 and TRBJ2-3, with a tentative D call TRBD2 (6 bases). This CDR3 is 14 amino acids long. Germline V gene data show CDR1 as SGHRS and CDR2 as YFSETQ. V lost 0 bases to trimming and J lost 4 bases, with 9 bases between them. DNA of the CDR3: TGCGCCAGCAGCTTGGGCCCGGGGGCAGATACGCAGTATTTT. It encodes CASSLGPGADTQYF.

The CDR3: CASSSSASSYNEQFF. In DNA form, the CDR3 reads TGTGCCAGCAGCTCTAGCGCAAGCTCCTACAATGAGCAGTTCTTC. This sequence joins TRBV6-5 and TRBJ2-1; tentatively, D is TRBD2 (6 bases). From germline, CDR1 is MNHEY and CDR2 SVGAGI. CDR3 length equals 15 residues. Trimming cost V 6 bases and J 0 bases, with 12 bases left between them.

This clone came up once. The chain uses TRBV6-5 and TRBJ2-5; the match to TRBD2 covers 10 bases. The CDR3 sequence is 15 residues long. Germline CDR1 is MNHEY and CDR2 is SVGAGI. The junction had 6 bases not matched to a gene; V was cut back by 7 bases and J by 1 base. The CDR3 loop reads CASTTSGALQETQYF. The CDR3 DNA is TGTGCCAGCACCACTAGCGGGGCCCTCCAAGAGACCCAGTACTTC.

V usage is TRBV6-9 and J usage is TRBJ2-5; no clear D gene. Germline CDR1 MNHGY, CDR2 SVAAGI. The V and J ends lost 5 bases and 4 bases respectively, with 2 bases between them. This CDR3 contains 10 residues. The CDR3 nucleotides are TGTGCCAGCAGTCGAGAGACCCAGTACTTC. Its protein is CASSRETQYF.

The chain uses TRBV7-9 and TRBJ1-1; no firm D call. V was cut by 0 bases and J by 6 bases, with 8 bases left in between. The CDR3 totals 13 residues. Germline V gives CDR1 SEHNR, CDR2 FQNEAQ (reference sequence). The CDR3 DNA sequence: TGTGCCAGCAGCTTAGCTCTGGAGTCTGAAGCTTTCTTT. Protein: CASSLALESEAFF.

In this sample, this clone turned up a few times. The CDR3 sequence is CASSFGAGEGNQPQHF. CDR3 bases: TGTGCCAGCAGCTTTGGGGCCGGCGAGGGCAATCAGCCCCAGCATTTT. The V gene is TRBV7-9, the J gene TRBJ1-5; TRBD1 might be the D (5 bases). This CDR3 has 16 residues. Germline V gene sequence: CDR1 SEHNR, CDR2 FQNEAQ (reference sequence). The V and J ends lost 3 bases and 2 bases respectively, with 14 bases between them.

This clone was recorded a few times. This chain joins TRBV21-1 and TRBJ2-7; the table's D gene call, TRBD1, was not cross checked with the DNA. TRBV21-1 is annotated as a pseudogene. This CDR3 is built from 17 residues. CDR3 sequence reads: CASSAQTGEPPTAEQYF. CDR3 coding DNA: TGTGCCAGCAGCGCCCAGACAGGGGAGCCTCCTACGGCCGAGCAGTACTTC.

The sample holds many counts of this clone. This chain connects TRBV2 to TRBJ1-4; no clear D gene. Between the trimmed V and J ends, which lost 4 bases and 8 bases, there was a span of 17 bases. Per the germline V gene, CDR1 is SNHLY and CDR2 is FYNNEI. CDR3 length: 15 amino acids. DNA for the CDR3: TGTGCCAGCAGTGGGACTGAGGCCTCCGTGGAAAAACTGTTTTTT. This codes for CASSGTEASVEKLFF. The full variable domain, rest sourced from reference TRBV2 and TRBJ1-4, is EPEVTQTPSHQVTQMGQEVILRCVPISNHLYFYWYRQILGQKVEFLVSFYNNEISEKSEIFDDQFSVERPDGSNFTLKIRSTKLEDSAMYFCASSGTEASVEKLFFGSGTQLSVL.

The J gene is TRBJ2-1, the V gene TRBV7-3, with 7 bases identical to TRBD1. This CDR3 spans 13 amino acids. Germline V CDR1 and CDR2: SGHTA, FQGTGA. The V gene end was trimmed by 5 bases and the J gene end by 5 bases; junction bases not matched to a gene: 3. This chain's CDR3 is CASSKDRDNEQFF. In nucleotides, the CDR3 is TGTGCCAGCAGCAAAGACAGGGACAATGAGCAGTTCTTC.

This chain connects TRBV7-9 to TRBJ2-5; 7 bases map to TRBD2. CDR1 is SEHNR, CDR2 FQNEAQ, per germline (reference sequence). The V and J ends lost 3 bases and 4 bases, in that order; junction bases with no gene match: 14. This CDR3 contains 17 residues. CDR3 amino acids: CASSFPNGAGDGETQYF. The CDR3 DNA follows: TGTGCCAGCAGCTTCCCAAATGGGGCGGGAGACGGAGAGACCCAGTACTTC.

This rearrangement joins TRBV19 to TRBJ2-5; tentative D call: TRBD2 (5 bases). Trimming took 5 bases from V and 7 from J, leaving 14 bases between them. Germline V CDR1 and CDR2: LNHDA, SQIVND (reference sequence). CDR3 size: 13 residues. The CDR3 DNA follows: TGTGCCAGTAGTGACTACGCCTCGGGGACCCAGTACTTC. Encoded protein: CASSDYASGTQYF.

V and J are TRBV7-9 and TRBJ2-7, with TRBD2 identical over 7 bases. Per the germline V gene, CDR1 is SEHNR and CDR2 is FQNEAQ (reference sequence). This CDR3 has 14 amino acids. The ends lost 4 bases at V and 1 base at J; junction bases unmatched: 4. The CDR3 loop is CASSSGGRSYEQYF. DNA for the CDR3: TGTGCCAGCAGCTCCGGGGGGAGGTCCTACGAGCAGTACTTC.

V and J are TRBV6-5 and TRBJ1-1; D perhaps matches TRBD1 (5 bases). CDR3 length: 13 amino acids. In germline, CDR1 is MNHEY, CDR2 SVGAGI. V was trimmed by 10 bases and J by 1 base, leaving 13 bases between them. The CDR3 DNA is TGTGCCACTTGGAGGGGTAAGAACACTGAAGCTTTCTTT. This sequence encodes CATWRGKNTEAFF.